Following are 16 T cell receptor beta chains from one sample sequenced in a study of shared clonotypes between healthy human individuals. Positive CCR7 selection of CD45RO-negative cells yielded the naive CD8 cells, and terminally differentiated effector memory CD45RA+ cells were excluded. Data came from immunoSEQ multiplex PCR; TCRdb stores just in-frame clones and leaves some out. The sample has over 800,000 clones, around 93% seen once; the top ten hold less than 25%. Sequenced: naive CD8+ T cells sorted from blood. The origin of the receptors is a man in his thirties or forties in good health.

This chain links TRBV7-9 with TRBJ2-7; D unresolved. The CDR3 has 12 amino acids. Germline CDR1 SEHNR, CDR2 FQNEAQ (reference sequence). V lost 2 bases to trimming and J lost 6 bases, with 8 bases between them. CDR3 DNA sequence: TGTGCCAGCAGCTTAAGGGCCCGCGAGCAGTACTTC. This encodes CASSLRAREQYF.

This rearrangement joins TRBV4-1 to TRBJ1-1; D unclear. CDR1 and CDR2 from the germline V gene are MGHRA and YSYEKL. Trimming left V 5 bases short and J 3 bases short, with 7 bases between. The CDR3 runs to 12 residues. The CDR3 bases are TGCGCCAGCAGCAGGGAGGACACTGAAGCTTTCTTT. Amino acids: CASSREDTEAFF.

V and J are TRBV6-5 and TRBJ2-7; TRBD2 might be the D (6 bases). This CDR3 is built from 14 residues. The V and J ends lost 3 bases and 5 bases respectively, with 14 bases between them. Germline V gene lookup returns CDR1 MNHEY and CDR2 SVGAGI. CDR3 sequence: CASSYKGGLDEQYF. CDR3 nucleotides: TGTGCCAGCAGTTATAAGGGAGGCCTCGACGAGCAGTACTTC.

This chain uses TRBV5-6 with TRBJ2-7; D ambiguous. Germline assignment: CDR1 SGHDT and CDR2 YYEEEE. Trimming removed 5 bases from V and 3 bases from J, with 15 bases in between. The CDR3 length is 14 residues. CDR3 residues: CASSLGSSYYEQYF. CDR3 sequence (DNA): TGTGCCAGCAGTCTAGGGTCCTCTTACTACGAGCAGTACTTC. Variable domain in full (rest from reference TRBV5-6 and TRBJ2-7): DAGVTQSPTHLIKTRGQQVTLRCSPKSGHDTVSWYQQALGQGPQFIFQYYEEEERQRGNFPDRFSGHQFPNYSSELNVNALLLGDSALYLCASSLGSSYYEQYFGPGTRLTVT.

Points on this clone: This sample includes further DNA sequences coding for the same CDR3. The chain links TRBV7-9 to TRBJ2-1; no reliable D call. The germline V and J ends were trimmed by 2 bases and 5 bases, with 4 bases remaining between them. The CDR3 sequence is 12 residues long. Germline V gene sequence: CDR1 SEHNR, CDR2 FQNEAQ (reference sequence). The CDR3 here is CASSLQHNEQFF. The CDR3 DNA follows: TGTGCCAGCAGCTTACAGCACAATGAGCAGTTCTTC.

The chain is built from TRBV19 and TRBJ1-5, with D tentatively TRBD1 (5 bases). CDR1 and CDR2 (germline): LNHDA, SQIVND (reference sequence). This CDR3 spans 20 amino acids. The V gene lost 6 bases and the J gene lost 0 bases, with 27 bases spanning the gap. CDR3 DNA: TGTGCCAGTAGGATTACTGAACAGGATAGCTACCTCTATAGCAATCAGCCCCAGCATTTT. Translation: CASRITEQDSYLYSNQPQHF.

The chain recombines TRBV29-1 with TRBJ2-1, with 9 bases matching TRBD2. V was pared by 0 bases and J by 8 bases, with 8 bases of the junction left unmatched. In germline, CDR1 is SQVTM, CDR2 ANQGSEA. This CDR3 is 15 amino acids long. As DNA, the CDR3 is TGCAGCGTTGAAGATCGGACTAGCGCTCTCGATGAGCAGTTCTTC. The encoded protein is CSVEDRTSALDEQFF.

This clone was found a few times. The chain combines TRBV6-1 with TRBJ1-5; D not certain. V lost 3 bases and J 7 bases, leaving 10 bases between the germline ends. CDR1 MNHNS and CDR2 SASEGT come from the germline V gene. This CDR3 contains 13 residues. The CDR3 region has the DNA TGTGCCAGCAGTGAGGACCGGATACAGCCCCAGCATTTT. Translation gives CASSEDRIQPQHF.

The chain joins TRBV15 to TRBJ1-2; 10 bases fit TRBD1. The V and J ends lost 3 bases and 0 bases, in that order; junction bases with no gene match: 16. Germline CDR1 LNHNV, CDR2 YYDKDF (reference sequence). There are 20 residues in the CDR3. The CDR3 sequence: CATSSVSVRDRGQANYGYTF. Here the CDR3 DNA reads TGTGCCACCAGCAGTGTTTCCGTGCGGGACAGGGGCCAAGCTAACTATGGCTACACCTTC.

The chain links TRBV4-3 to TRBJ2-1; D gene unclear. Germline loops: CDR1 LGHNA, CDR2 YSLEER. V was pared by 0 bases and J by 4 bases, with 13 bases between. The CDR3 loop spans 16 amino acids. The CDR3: CASSQDIYNTYNEQFF. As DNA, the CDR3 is TGCGCCAGCAGCCAAGATATTTACAACACTTACAATGAGCAGTTCTTC.

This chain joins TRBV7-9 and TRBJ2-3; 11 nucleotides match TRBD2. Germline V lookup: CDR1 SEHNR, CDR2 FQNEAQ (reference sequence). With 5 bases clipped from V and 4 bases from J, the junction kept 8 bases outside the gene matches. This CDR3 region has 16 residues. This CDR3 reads CASSELAGGPPDTQYF. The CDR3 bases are TGTGCCAGCAGCGAATTAGCGGGAGGGCCGCCAGATACGCAGTATTTT.

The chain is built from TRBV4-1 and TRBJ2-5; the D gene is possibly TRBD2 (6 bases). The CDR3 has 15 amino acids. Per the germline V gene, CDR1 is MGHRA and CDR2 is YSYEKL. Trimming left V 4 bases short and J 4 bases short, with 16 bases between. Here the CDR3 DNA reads TGCGCCAGCAGCCCGAGGGACTTGGGGATAGAGACCCAGTACTTC. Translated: CASSPRDLGIETQYF.

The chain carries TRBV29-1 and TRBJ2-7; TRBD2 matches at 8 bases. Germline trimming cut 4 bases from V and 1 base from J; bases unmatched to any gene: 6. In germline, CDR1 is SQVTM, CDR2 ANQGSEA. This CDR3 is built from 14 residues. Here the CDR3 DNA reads TGCAGCGTTGCGGGGGGGCCAGATTCCTACGAGCAGTACTTC. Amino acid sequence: CSVAGGPDSYEQYF.

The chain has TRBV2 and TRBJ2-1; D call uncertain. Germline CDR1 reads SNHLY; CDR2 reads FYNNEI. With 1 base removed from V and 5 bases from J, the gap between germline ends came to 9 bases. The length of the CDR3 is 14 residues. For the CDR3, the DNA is TGTGCCAGCAGTGAAGGTCTGGATGACAATGAGCAGTTCTTC. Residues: CASSEGLDDNEQFF.

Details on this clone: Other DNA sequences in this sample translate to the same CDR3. CDR3 nucleotide sequence: TGTGCCAGTAGTATTGGTGTCGGGGGAGAGACCCAGTACTTC. This gives the protein CASSIGVGGETQYF. The rearrangement joins TRBV19 to TRBJ2-5, with D possibly matching TRBD2 (6 bases). The CDR3 extends over 14 amino acids. In germline, CDR1 is LNHDA, CDR2 SQIVND (reference sequence). V lost 3 bases and J 4 bases, leaving 12 bases between the germline ends. The variable domain in full, with the rest retrieved from reference TRBV19 and TRBJ2-5, is DGGITQSPKYLFRKEGQNVTLSCEQNLNHDAMYWYRQDPGQGLRLIYYSQIVNDFQKGDIAEGYSVSREKKESFPLTVTSAQKNPTAFYLCASSIGVGGETQYFGPGTRLLVL.

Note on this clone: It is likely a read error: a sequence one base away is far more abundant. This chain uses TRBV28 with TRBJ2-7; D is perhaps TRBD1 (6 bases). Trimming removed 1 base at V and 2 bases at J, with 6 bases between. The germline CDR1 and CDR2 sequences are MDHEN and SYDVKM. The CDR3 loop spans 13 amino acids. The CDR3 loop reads CASSLYRAYEQYF. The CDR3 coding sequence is TGTGCCAGCAGTTTATACAGGGCCTACGAGCAGTACTTC. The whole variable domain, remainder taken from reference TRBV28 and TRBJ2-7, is DVKVTQSSRYLVKRTGEKVFLECVQDMDHENMFWYRQDPGLGLRLIYFSYDVKMKEKGDIPEGYSVSREKKERFSLILESASTNQTSMYLCASSLYRAYEQYFGPGTRLTVT.